The TCR beta chain under discussion was sequenced for a study of T cell repertoires in cytomegalovirus infection. Study outcomes and limitations: Individuals carrying CMV plus the relevant HLA were identified by cumulative frequency of public TCR beta families. HLA-C-restricted TCR beta clonotypes specific for CMV led the ex vivo response.

This clonotype has ten or more counts. Its target is unknown. Germline V lookup: CDR1 SGHVS, CDR2 FNYEAQ. J was trimmed by 0 bases and V by 4 bases; bases with no gene match: 11. This CDR3 has 19 residues. TCRdb analysed the reads with MiXCR anew, one entry per CDR3 protein. The sample has about 920,000 distinct CDR3 sequences; approximately 32% are singletons. The chain is built from TRBV7-6 and TRBJ2-3, with TRBD2 identical over 12 bases. This sequence was found in a human donor in good health (CMV status not recorded). Some clones in this sample may be carry-over from other donors' samples. The source material was cultured CD8+ T cells from PBMCs, sampled from culture after CMV antigen stimulation. The CDR3 DNA reads as TGTGCCAGCAGCTCACTAGCGGGGGGCCCCCGACCTAGCACAGATACGCAGTATTTT. This encodes CASSSLAGGPRPSTDTQYF.